This T cell receptor (beta chain) was identified in a study of CD8 T cells in Susac syndrome. General study results and limits: The relatively small number of individuals in the TCR sequencing and HLA analysis was acknowledged by the study.

High-throughput TCR beta sequencing covered peripheral CD8+ and CD4+ T cells. Germline V gene lookup returns CDR1 LNHNV and CDR2 YYDKDF (reference sequence). This CDR3 contains 16 residues. On this clonotype itself: The antigen is undetermined. Sequence at one end of the junction differs from germline and may be a read error.

The authors reverse transcribed roughly 0.5 to 1 ug RNA with random hexamers. The TCR beta CDR3 was amplified by immunoSEQ multiplex PCR across 54 Vbeta, 13 Jbeta. TCRdb reanalysed the immunoSEQ multiplex PCR reads using MiXCR and keeps one entry per CDR3 protein. The table shows about 440,000 distinct CDR3 sequences, with 75% to 90% occurring only once. J is TRBJ1-4 and V is TRBV15; TRBD1 matches 8 bases. The sequencing input was CD8+ T cells from PBMCs. This receptor was taken from a human donor with multiple sclerosis. The CDR3 region is CATSRDRRTGNEKLSF. Here the CDR3 DNA reads TGTGCCACCAGCAGAGATCGGAGGACAGGGAATGAAAAACTGTCTTTT.